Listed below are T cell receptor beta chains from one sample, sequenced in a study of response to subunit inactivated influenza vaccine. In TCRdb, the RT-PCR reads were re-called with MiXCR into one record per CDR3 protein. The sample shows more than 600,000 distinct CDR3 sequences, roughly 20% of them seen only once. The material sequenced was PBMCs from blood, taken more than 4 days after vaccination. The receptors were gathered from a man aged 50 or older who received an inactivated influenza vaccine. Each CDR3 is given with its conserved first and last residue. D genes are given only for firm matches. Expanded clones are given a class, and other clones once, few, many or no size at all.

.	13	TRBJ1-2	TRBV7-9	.	CASSLSGSYGYTF	TGTGCCAGCAGCCTTTCTGGGTCCTATGGCTACACCTTC
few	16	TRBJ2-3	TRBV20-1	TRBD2	CSATGTSASYSDTQYF	TGCAGTGCAACCGGGACTAGCGCCTCGTATTCAGATACGCAGTATTTT
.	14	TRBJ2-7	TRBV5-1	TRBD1	CASRSGQDSYEQYF	TGCGCCAGCAGGTCGGGACAGGATTCCTACGAGCAGTACTTC
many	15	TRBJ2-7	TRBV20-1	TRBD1	CSARDRDRGSYEQYF	TGCAGTGCTAGAGACCGGGACAGGGGGTCCTACGAGCAGTACTTC
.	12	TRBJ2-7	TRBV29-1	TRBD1	CSVDAGGYEQYF	TGCAGCGTTGATGCAGGGGGTTACGAGCAGTACTTC
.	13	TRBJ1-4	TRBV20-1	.	CSATQQANEKLFF	TGCAGTGCTACCCAGCAAGCTAATGAAAAACTGTTTTTT
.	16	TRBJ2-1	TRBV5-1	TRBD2	CASSLAAGGLHNEQFF	TGCGCCAGCAGCTTGGCTGCGGGGGGGCTTCACAATGAGCAGTTCTTC
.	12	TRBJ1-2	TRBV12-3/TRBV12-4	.	CASSYLSNGYTF	TGTGCCAGCAGTTACTTGTCGAATGGCTACACCTTC
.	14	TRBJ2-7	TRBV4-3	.	CASSQVRRNAEQYF	TGCGCCAGCAGCCAAGTCCGTCGTAATGCCGAGCAGTACTTC
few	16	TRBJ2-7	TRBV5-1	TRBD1	CASSLQGAPSTYEQYF	TGCGCCAGCAGCTTACAGGGGGCCCCCTCAACCTACGAGCAGTACTTC
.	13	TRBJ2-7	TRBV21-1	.	CASSKGVSYEQYF	TGTGCCAGCAGCAAAGGCGTCTCCTACGAGCAGTACTTC
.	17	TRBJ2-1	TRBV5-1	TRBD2	CASSPAGTSGLYNEQFF	TGCGCCAGCAGCCCGGCCGGGACTAGCGGACTATACAATGAGCAGTTCTTC
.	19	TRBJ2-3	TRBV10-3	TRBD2	CAISESIQRGIPSTDTQYF	TGTGCCATCAGTGAGTCGATCCAGCGGGGGATTCCTAGCACAGATACGCAGTATTTT
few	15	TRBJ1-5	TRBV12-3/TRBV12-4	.	CASSLGVDSNQPQHF	TGTGCCAGCAGCCTCGGGGTTGATAGCAATCAGCCCCAGCATTTT
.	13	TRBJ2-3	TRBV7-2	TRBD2	CASSRTSLDTQYF	TGTGCCAGCAGCCGGACTAGCTTAGATACGCAGTATTTT
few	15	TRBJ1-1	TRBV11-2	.	CASSSPVERGTEAFF	TGTGCCAGCAGCTCACCGGTGGAAAGAGGTACTGAAGCTTTCTTT
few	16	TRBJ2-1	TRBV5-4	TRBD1	CASSYPGTGGYNEQFF	TGTGCCAGCAGCTACCCCGGGACAGGAGGTTACAATGAGCAGTTCTTC
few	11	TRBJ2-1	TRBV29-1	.	CSALTSNEQFF	TGCAGCGCCTTAACGAGCAATGAGCAGTTCTTC
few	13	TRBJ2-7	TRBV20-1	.	CSARSEGFYEQYF	TGCAGTGCTAGGAGTGAGGGCTTCTACGAGCAGTACTTC
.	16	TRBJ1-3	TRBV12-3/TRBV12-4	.	CASRWTRRSSGNTIYF	TGTGCCAGCAGGTGGACACGGAGGTCCTCTGGAAACACCATATATTTT
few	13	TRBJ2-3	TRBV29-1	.	CSVRGTATDTQYF	TGCAGCGTCCGGGGGACCGCCACAGATACGCAGTATTTT
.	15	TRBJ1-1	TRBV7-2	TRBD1	CASSVNRGGRTEAFF	TGTGCCAGCAGCGTGAACAGGGGGGGTAGAACTGAAGCTTTCTTT
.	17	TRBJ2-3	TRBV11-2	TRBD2	CASSPKRRTSGADTQYF	TGTGCCAGCAGCCCCAAGAGACGGACTAGCGGCGCAGATACGCAGTATTTT
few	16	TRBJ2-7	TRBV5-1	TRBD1	CASSFPRTGNPYEQYF	TGCGCCAGCAGCTTCCCTCGGACAGGGAATCCCTACGAGCAGTACTTC
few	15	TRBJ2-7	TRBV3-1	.	CASSQDLAGRREQYF	TGTGCCAGCAGCCAAGATCTGGCGGGAAGGCGGGAGCAGTACTTC
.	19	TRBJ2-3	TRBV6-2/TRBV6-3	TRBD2	CASSYRTSGGPLPVDTQYF	TGTGCCAGCAGTTACAGGACTAGCGGGGGTCCCTTGCCCGTAGATACGCAGTATTTT
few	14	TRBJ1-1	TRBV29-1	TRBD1	CSVELGQANTEAFF	TGCAGCGTTGAGTTGGGACAGGCGAACACTGAAGCTTTCTTT
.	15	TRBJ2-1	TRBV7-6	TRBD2	CASSLELAGNGEQFF	TGTGCCAGCAGCTTAGAACTAGCGGGAAATGGTGAGCAGTTCTTC
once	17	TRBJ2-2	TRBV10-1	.	CASSESLFRQNTGELFF	TGCGCCAGCAGTGAGTCCCTATTCCGGCAAAACACCGGGGAGCTGTTTTTT
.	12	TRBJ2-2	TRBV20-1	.	CSARDTAGELFF	TGCAGTGCTAGAGATACGGCCGGGGAGCTGTTTTTT
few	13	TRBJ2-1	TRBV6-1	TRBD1	CASSQTGFGEQFF	TGTGCCAGCAGTCAGACAGGGTTCGGTGAGCAGTTCTTC
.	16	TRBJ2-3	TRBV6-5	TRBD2	CASSSPGLAGVDTQYF	TGTGCCAGCAGTTCCCCGGGACTAGCGGGAGTAGATACGCAGTATTTT
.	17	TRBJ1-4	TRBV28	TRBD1	CASSPGQGRPENEKLFF	TGTGCCAGCAGTCCCGGACAGGGTAGGCCCGAAAATGAAAAACTGTTTTTT
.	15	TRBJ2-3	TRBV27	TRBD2	CASSPLGAGADTQYF	TGTGCCAGCAGCCCCCTTGGGGCGGGAGCAGATACGCAGTATTTT
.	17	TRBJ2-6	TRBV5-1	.	CASSLMFQGSGANVLTF	TGCGCCAGCAGCTTGATGTTTCAGGGGTCTGGGGCCAACGTCCTGACTTTC
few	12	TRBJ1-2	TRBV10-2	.	CASSERGVGYTF	TGCGCCAGCAGTGAGAGAGGGGTTGGCTACACCTTC
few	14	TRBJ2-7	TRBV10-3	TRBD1	CAISESTGVVEQYF	TGTGCCATCAGTGAGTCGACAGGGGTAGTAGAGCAGTACTTC
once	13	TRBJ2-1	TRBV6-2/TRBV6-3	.	CASSYSAGSEQFF	TGTGCCAGCAGTTACTCGGCGGGATCTGAGCAGTTCTTC
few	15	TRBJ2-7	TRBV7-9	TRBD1	CASSWRGQGAYEQYF	TGTGCCAGCAGCTGGAGAGGACAGGGAGCCTACGAGCAGTACTTC
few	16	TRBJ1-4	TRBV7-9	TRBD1	CASTQGKGAYNEKLFF	TGTGCCAGCACTCAGGGGAAGGGGGCCTACAATGAAAAACTGTTTTTT
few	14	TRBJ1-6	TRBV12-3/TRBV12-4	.	CASSLLTDNSPLHF	TGTGCCAGCAGTTTATTAACAGATAATTCACCCCTCCACTTT
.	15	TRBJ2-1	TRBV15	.	CATSRDPNAYNEQFF	TGTGCCACCAGCAGAGATCCCAACGCCTACAATGAGCAGTTCTTC
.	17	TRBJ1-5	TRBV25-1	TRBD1	CASSEYGQGRGNQPQHF	TGTGCCAGCAGTGAATATGGACAGGGTAGGGGCAATCAGCCCCAGCATTTT
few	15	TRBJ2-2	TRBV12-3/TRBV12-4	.	CASRPGTLNTGELFF	TGTGCCAGCAGGCCCGGGACACTGAACACCGGGGAGCTGTTTTTT
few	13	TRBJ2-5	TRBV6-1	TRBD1	CASREQGWKTQYF	TGTGCCAGCAGAGAACAGGGGTGGAAGACCCAGTACTTC
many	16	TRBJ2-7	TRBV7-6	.	CASSFTSWTDSYEQYF	TGTGCCAGCAGCTTCACCTCCTGGACAGACTCCTACGAGCAGTACTTC
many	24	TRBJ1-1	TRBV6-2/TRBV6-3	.	CASSYSAGLWGGPSAGHWNTEAFF	TGTGCCAGCAGTTACTCGGCGGGACTCTGGGGTGGCCCGTCAGCGGGACACTGGAACACTGAAGCTTTCTTT
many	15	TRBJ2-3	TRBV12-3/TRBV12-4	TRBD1	CASSFFGGTGGAQYF	TGTGCCAGCAGTTTCTTTGGCGGGACAGGGGGCGCGCAGTATTTT